Listed here are 10 T cell receptor beta chains from one sample, sequenced in a study of T-cell reconstitution after alpha-beta-depleted transplantation in children. Unique molecular identifiers were used in preparing the TCRbeta library. TCRdb re-analysed the PCR reads in MiXCR, keeping a single row per CDR3 protein. The data show 700,000 to 950,000 distinct CDR3 sequences, roughly 15% seen once. The starting material was PBMCs, mostly from graft donor cells, obtained 360 days after TCRalphabeta/CD19-depleted stem cell transplant. The receptors derive from a male patient younger than 18 who had a stem cell transplant for acute lymphoblastic leukemia, so the T cells may come from the graft donor.

This clonotype was counted ten times or more. The V gene is TRBV6-1, the J gene TRBJ2-7; 10 nucleotides align to TRBD1. Germline V gene data show CDR1 as MNHNS and CDR2 as SASEGT. This CDR3 contains 15 residues. Trimming removed 6 bases from V and 1 base from J; junction bases left unmatched: 6. The CDR3 DNA reads TGTGCCAGCAGCCCCCGGACAGGGGGATCCTACGAGCAGTACTTC. Translated, it gives CASSPRTGGSYEQYF.

The chain joins TRBV10-1 to TRBJ1-4; 8 bases are shared with TRBD1. This CDR3 has 16 residues. Per the germline V gene, CDR1 is WNHNN and CDR2 is SYGVQD (reference sequence). Trimming removed 6 bases from V and 7 bases from J; junction bases left unmatched: 13. The DNA of the CDR3 is TGCGCCAGCAGCCGCGAACCGGGAACAGGGGGTGAAAAACTGTTTTTT. Protein sequence: CASSREPGTGGEKLFF.

This chain connects TRBV12-3 or TRBV12-4 to TRBJ2-7, with TRBD2 matching over 7 bases. The CDR3 has 14 amino acids. With V trimmed by 6 bases and J by 2 bases, 7 bases remained unmatched. CDR3 protein: CASSPSGATYEQYF. The DNA of the CDR3 is TGTGCCAGCAGCCCGAGCGGGGCAACCTACGAGCAGTACTTC.

In its sample, this clonotype was seen a few times. V is TRBV27 and J is TRBJ1-5; 12 bases agree with TRBD1. The CDR3 runs to 15 residues. The junction had 6 bases not matched to a gene; V was cut back by 6 bases and J by 6 bases. Germline V lookup: CDR1 MNHEY, CDR2 SMNVEV (reference sequence). CDR3: CASRLGTGGGQPQHF. The CDR3 region has the DNA TGTGCCAGCAGACTTGGGACAGGGGGCGGTCAGCCCCAGCATTTT.

This clonotype occurred a few times. The V call is TRBV5-1, the J call TRBJ1-2, with D tentatively TRBD1 (5 bases). This CDR3 comprises 13 residues. Trimming took 1 base from V and 9 from J, leaving 13 bases between them. Germline lookup yields CDR1 SGHRS and CDR2 YFSETQ. CDR3 protein: CASSLQIRARYTF. The CDR3 nucleotides are TGCGCCAGCAGCTTGCAAATCAGGGCTCGCTACACCTTC. Using reference TRBV5-1 and TRBJ1-2 for the parts outside the CDR3, the full variable domain is KAGVTQTPRYLIKTRGQQVTLSCSPISGHRSVSWYQQTPGQGLQFLFEYFSETQRNKGNFPGRFSGRQFSNSRSEMNVSTLELGDSALYLCASSLQIRARYTFGSGTRLTVV.

J is TRBJ2-1 and V is TRBV4-1; 10 bases agree with TRBD2. Germline assignment: CDR1 MGHRA and CDR2 YSYEKL. The V and J ends lost 2 bases and 5 bases, in that order; junction bases with no gene match: 12. The CDR3 consists of 18 residues. The CDR3 protein is CASSQTPPRLAGHNEQFF. CDR3 bases: TGCGCCAGCAGCCAAACTCCTCCAAGACTAGCGGGTCACAATGAGCAGTTCTTC.

This clonotype was found a few times. The chain combines TRBV12-3 or TRBV12-4 with TRBJ2-7, with a weak D call TRBD2 (7 bases). The CDR3 runs to 15 residues. V was trimmed by 6 bases and J by 4 bases, leaving 19 bases between them. CDR3 amino acids: CASRPGGASTYEQYF. The CDR3, as DNA: TGTGCCAGCAGACCTGGGGGGGCCAGTACTTACGAGCAGTACTTC.

This clonotype was recorded a few times. The chain links TRBV18 to TRBJ2-1; 13 nucleotides align to TRBD2. This CDR3 is 17 amino acids long. Losses at the gene ends were 4 bases for V and 4 bases for J; bases not matched to a gene: 7. Germline V gives CDR1 KGHSH, CDR2 LQKENI. CDR3 amino acids: CASSLGTSGILYNEQFF. The CDR3 DNA sequence: TGTGCCAGCTCACTAGGGACTAGCGGGATTTTATACAATGAGCAGTTCTTC.

The chain recombines TRBV7-9 with TRBJ1-2, with D maybe TRBD1 (6 bases). This CDR3 contains 14 residues. Trimming cost V 5 bases and J 3 bases, with 13 bases left between them. Germline CDR1 reads SEHNR; CDR2 reads FQNEAQ (reference sequence). The CDR3 protein is CASSRDTHYYGYTF. In DNA form, the CDR3 reads TGTGCCAGCAGCCGGGACACCCATTACTATGGCTACACCTTC.

This clonotype was found a few times. This chain links TRBV24-1 with TRBJ2-1, with 9 bases aligning to TRBD2. The CDR3 is 13 amino acids. Germline-derived CDR1 and CDR2 are KGHDR and SFDVKD. The V segment lost 6 bases and the J segment 8 bases; nucleotides outside the gene matches: 4. As DNA, the CDR3 is TGTGCCACCAGTCGGGTAGCGGGAGATGAGCAGTTCTTC. This encodes CATSRVAGDEQFF.